The rows below give T cell receptor beta chains drawn from one sample of a study of early T cells in non-severe SARS-CoV-2 infection. TCRdb called the 5' RACE reads again in MiXCR, with one record for every CDR3 protein. This sample has approximately 120,000 distinct CDR3 sequences, with under 15% found just once. The source material was whole blood. The receptors were sampled from an adult who was a healthcare worker with PCR-confirmed SARS-CoV-2 infection or an uninfected control (not recorded which). Each CDR3 is given with its conserved first and last residue. The D gene is left open where the match is weak. Clone size, where shown, is once, few, many, or a class for clones that have expanded.

TRBD1 | few | TRBJ1-4 | TRBV7-8 | TGTGCCAGCACCACAAATTGGGACAGGGGGCCGGAAAAACTGTTTTTT | CASTTNWDRGPEKLFF
- | - | TRBJ1-5 | TRBV12-3/TRBV12-4 | TGTGCCAGCAGTTTGGGCCTTTCAGGGGACGGTGATCAGCCCCAGCATTTT | CASSLGLSGDGDQPQHF
- | - | TRBJ2-2 | TRBV6-1 | TGTGCCAGCAGTGAGGGATGGTCCGGGGAGCTGTCTTTT | CASSEGWSGELSF
- | many | TRBJ2-1 | TRBV4-1 | TGCGCCAGCAGCCTGGAACTAGGAGAGCAGTTCTTC | CASSLELGEQFF
TRBD1 | - | TRBJ2-1 | TRBV7-9 | TGTGCCAGCAGCTACCGGGACAGGGCAGATGAGCAGTTCTTC | CASSYRDRADEQFF
TRBD2 | - | TRBJ2-7 | TRBV27 | TGTGCCAGTCTAACTAGCGGGGGGGCCTACGAGCAGTACTTC | CASLTSGGAYEQYF
- | many | TRBJ2-7 | TRBV12-3/TRBV12-4 | TGTGCCAGCAGCCTACCAGCCCGGGTAGGGAACGAGCAGTACTTC | CASSLPARVGNEQYF
- | many | TRBJ2-5 | TRBV3-1 | TGTGCCAGCAGCCAAGGCCGCGGGCCAGGCCATCAAGAGACCCAGTACTTC | CASSQGRGPGHQETQYF
TRBD2 | - | TRBJ2-1 | TRBV20-1 | TGCAGTGCTAGAGATCCTAGCGGGGGGGCCGGAAATGAGCAGTTCTTC | CSARDPSGGAGNEQFF
- | - | TRBJ2-2 | TRBV3-1 | TGTGCCAGCAGCCAAGTCTTAAATACCGGGGAGCTGTTTTTT | CASSQVLNTGELFF
TRBD1 | many | TRBJ2-5 | TRBV5-1 | TGCGCCAGCAGCCCTCAGGCGGGACAGGGGACAGAGACCCAGTACTTC | CASSPQAGQGTETQYF
TRBD2 | few | TRBJ2-7 | TRBV7-8 | TGTGCCAGCAGCCTCTATGGGGGGGTCGAGTCTACCGAGCAGTACTTC | CASSLYGGVESTEQYF
- | - | TRBJ2-1 | TRBV3-1 | TGTGCCAGCACGAACAGGAACAATGAGCAGTTCTTC | CASTNRNNEQFF
TRBD2 | - | TRBJ2-1 | TRBV9 | TGTGCCAGCAGCAATCTAGCGGGGGGTAGTAATGAGCAGTTCTTC | CASSNLAGGSNEQFF
- | many | TRBJ2-3 | TRBV5-1 | TGCGCCAGCAGCTTGGACAGGCCAGATACGCAGTATTTT | CASSLDRPDTQYF
- | - | TRBJ2-7 | TRBV27 | TGTGCCAGCAGTTGGGCAGGGGCGGACGAGCAGTACTTC | CASSWAGADEQYF
- | few | TRBJ2-2 | TRBV19 | TGTGCCAGTAGAAGGGGGGTCGGCACCGGGGAGCTGTTTTTT | CASRRGVGTGELFF
- | - | TRBJ1-5 | TRBV12-3/TRBV12-4 | TGTGCCAGCAGAGCCGGGTCAGGAGTAAATCAGCCCCAGCATTTT | CASRAGSGVNQPQHF
- | - | TRBJ1-1 | TRBV30 | TGTGCCTGGAGTCCAAACGTATACACTGAAGCTTTCTTT | CAWSPNVYTEAFF
- | - | TRBJ1-2 | TRBV2 | TGTGCCAGCAGCACCGTCGGCTATGGCTACACCTTC | CASSTVGYGYTF
- | - | TRBJ1-5 | TRBV19 | TGTGCCAGTGCTAGGGAATCAAAACCCCAGCATTTT | CASARESKPQHF
- | - | TRBJ1-2 | TRBV5-6 | TGTGCCAGCAGCAAGGACATGAACTATGGCTACACCTTC | CASSKDMNYGYTF
TRBD2 | - | TRBJ2-1 | TRBV18 | TGTGCCAGCTCACCAACCGGGGAGGGGAGCAATGAGCAGTTCTTC | CASSPTGEGSNEQFF
- | - | TRBJ2-1 | TRBV6-1 | TGTGCCAGCAGTGGAGCGATGACGCGAAGCTCCTACAATGAGCAGTTCTTC | CASSGAMTRSSYNEQFF
TRBD2 | few | TRBJ2-1 | TRBV12-3/TRBV12-4 | TGTGCCAGCAGGGGGACTAGAAGGTCGGGAAATGAGCAGTTCTTC | CASRGTRRSGNEQFF
TRBD1 | - | TRBJ2-5 | TRBV9 | TGTGCCAGCAGCCCGACGGGGACAGGGCCCCAAGAGACCCAGTACTTC | CASSPTGTGPQETQYF
- | few | TRBJ1-1 | TRBV6-2/TRBV6-3 | TGTGCCAGCAGTTACCGGTCTGAAGCTTTCTTT | CASSYRSEAFF